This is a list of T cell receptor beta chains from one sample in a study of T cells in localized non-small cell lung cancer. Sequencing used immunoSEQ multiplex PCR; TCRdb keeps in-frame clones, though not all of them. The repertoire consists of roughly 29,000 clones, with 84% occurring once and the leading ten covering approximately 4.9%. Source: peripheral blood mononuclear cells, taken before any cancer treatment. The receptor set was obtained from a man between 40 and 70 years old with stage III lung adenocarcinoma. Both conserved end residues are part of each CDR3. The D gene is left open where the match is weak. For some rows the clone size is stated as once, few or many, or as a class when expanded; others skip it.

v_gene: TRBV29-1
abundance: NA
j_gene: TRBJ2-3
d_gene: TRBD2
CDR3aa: CSVTPGGDTQYF
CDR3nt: TGCAGCGTAACCCCGGGGGGAGATACGCAGTATTTT

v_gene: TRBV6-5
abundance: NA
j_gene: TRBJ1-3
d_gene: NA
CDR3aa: CASSYSNQVGNTIYF
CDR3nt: TGTGCCAGCAGTTACTCGAACCAGGTTGGAAACACCATATATTTT

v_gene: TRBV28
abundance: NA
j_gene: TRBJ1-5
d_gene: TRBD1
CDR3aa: CAADEIGQGEQPQHF
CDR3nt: TGTGCCGCCGATGAGATTGGACAGGGTGAACAGCCCCAGCATTTT

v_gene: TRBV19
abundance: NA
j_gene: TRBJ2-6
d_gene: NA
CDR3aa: CASLLLQGSSSGANVLTF
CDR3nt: TGTGCCAGTTTATTGTTGCAGGGAAGTAGCTCTGGGGCCAACGTCCTGACTTTC

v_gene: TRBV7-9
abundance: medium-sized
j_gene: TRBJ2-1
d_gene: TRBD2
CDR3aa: CASSQGLVTLLAYNEQFF
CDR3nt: TGTGCCAGCAGCCAAGGACTAGTGACCCTTCTGGCCTACAATGAGCAGTTCTTC

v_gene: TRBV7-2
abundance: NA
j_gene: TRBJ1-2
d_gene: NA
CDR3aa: CASSLRTVIYGYTF
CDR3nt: TGTGCCAGCAGCCTGAGGACCGTAATCTATGGCTACACCTTC

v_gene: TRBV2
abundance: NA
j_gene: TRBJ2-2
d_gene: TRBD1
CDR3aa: CASSERTGNTGELFF
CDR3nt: TGTGCCAGCAGTGAACGGACAGGGAACACCGGGGAGCTGTTTTTT

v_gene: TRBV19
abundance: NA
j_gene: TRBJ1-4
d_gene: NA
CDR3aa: CASSTPKGNNEKLFF
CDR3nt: TGTGCCAGTAGTACCCCGAAGGGGAATAATGAAAAACTGTTTTTT

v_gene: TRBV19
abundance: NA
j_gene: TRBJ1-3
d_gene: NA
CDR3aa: CASSILYGYSGNTIYF
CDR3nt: TGTGCCAGTAGTATTTTATACGGATACTCTGGAAACACCATATATTTT

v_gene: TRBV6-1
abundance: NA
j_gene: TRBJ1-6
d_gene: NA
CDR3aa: CASSGGKNSPLHF
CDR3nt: TGTGCCAGCAGTGGCGGAAAGAATTCACCCCTCCACTTT

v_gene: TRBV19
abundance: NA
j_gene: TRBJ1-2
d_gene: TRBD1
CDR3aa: CASRGQGSSYGYTF
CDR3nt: TGTGCCAGTAGAGGACAGGGCTCCTCCTATGGCTACACCTTC

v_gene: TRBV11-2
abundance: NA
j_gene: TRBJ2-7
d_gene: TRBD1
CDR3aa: CASSGDRHEQYF
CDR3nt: TGTGCCAGCAGCGGGGACAGGCACGAGCAGTACTTC

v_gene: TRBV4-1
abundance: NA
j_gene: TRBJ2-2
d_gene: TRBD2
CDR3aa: CASSQDPGGRDTGELFF
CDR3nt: TGCGCCAGCAGCCAAGACCCCGGGGGGAGAGACACCGGGGAGCTGTTTTTT

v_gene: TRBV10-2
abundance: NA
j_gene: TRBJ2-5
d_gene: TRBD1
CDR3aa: CASNGQGGSQETQYF
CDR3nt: TGCGCCAGCAATGGACAGGGGGGGTCCCAAGAGACCCAGTACTTC

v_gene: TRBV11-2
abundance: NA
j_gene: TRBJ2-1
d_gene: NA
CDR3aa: CASQRGAPNFYNEQFF
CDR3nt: TGTGCTTCCCAAAGGGGGGCCCCGAATTTCTACAATGAGCAGTTCTTC

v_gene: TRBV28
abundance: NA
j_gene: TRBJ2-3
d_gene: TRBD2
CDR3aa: CASSWSSGSTDTQYF
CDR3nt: TGTGCCAGCAGTTGGTCTAGCGGGAGCACAGATACGCAGTATTTT

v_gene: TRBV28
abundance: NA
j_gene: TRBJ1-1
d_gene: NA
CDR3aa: CASSSGASRAFF
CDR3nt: TGTGCCAGCAGTAGTGGCGCTAGTCGGGCTTTCTTT

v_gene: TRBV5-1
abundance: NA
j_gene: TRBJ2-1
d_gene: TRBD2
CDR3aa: CASSLTRRELYNEQFF
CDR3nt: TGCGCCAGCAGCCTCACCCGGCGGGAGCTCTACAATGAGCAGTTCTTC

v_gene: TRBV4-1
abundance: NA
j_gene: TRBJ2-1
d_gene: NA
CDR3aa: CASSQAPRGVNEQFF
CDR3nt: TGCGCCAGCAGCCAGGCTCCCCGAGGGGTCAATGAGCAGTTCTTC

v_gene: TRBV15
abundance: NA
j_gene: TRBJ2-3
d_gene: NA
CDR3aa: CATSRDRKITDTQYF
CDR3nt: TGTGCCACCAGCAGAGACAGGAAAATAACAGATACGCAGTATTTT

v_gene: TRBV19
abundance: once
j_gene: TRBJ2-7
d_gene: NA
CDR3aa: CARTAGGYEQYF
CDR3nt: TGTGCCCGGACCGCTGGCGGCTACGAGCAGTACTTC

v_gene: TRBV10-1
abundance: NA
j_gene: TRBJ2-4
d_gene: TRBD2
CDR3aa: CASSDSGRGDIQYF
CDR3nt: TGCGCCAGCAGTGACAGCGGGAGAGGTGACATTCAGTACTTC

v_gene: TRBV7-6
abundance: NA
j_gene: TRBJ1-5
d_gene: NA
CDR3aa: CASTVIAPGQPQHF
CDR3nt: TGTGCCAGCACCGTGATCGCCCCGGGCCAGCCCCAGCATTTT

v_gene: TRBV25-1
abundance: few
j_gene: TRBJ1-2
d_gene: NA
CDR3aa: CASSSGRYGYTF
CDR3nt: TGTGCCAGCAGTTCGGGCCGCTATGGCTACACCTTC

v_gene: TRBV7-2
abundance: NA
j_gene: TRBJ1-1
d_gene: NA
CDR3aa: CASSSGGRYNTEAFF
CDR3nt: TGTGCCAGCAGTTCTGGGGGACGATACAACACTGAAGCTTTCTTT

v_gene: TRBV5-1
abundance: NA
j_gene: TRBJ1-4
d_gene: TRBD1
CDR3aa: CASSPGQGAGLRNEKLFF
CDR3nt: TGCGCCAGCAGCCCAGGACAGGGGGCAGGATTGAGGAATGAAAAACTGTTTTTT

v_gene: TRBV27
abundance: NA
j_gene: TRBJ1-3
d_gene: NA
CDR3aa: CASSFSRGGNTIYF
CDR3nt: TGTGCCAGCAGTTTTTCTCGGGGAGGAAACACCATATATTTT

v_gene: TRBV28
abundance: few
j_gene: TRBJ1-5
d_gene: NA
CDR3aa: CASSYTSGVNQPQHF
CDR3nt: TGTGCCAGCAGTTATACCTCAGGGGTCAATCAGCCCCAGCATTTT

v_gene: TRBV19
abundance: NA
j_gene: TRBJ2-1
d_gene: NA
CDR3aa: CASSISLYNEQFF
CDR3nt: TGTGCCAGTAGTATCTCCCTTTACAATGAGCAGTTCTTC

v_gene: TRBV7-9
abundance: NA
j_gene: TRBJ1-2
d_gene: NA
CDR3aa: CASSLNGLRGYTF
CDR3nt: TGTGCCAGCAGCTTAAACGGTCTTCGGGGCTACACCTTC

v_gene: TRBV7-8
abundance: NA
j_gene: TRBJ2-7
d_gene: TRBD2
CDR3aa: CASSSQRDGEQYF
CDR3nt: TGTGCCAGCAGCTCCCAGCGGGATGGTGAGCAGTACTTC

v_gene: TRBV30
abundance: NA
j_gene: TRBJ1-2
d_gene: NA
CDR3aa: CAWSPGQSYGYTF
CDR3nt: TGTGCCTGGAGTCCGGGGCAGAGTTATGGCTACACCTTC

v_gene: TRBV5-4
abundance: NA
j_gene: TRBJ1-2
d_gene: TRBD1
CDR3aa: CASRSGTGPDGYTF
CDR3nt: TGTGCCAGCAGGTCCGGGACAGGGCCGGATGGCTACACCTTC

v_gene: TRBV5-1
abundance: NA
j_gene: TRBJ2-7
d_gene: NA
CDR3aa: CASSADSTYEQYF
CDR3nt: TGCGCCAGCAGCGCGGACTCTACCTACGAGCAGTACTTC

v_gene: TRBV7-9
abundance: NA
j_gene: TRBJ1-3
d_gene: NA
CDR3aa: CASNEAGPGNTIYF
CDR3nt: TGTGCCAGCAACGAGGCGGGCCCTGGAAACACCATATATTTT

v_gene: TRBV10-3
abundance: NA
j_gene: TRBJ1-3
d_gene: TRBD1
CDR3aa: CATRDSSGNTIYF
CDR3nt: TGTGCCACCAGGGACAGCTCTGGAAACACCATATATTTT

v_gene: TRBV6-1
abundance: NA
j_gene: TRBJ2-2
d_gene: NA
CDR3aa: CASSPSGRRELFF
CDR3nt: TGTGCCAGCAGTCCCTCCGGGCGACGGGAGCTGTTTTTT

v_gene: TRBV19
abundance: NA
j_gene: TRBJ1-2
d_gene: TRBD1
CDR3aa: CAANRGNVAYGYTF
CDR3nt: TGTGCCGCCAACAGGGGTAACGTCGCCTATGGCTACACCTTC

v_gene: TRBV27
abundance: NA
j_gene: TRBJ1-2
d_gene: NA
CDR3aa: CASSLDRGTYGYTF
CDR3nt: TGTGCCAGCAGTTTAGATCGCGGGACCTATGGCTACACCTTC

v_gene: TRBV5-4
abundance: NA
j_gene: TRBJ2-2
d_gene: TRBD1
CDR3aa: CASSLRVRRGRDTGELFF
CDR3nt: TGTGCCAGCAGCTTGAGGGTCCGCAGGGGGCGCGACACCGGGGAGCTGTTTTTT

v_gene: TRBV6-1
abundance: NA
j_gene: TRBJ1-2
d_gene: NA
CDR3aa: CASIDGGGPGYTF
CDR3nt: TGTGCCAGCATCGATGGGGGGGGACCCGGCTACACCTTC

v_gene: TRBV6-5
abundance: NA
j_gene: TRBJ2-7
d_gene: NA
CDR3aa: CATSVQQGTLYEQYF
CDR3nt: TGTGCCACCTCCGTTCAACAGGGGACTCTCTACGAGCAGTACTTC

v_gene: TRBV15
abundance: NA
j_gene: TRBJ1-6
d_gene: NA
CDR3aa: CATSRPSGTRNSPLHF
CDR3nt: TGTGCCACCAGCAGACCCTCCGGGACGAGGAATTCACCCCTCCACTTT

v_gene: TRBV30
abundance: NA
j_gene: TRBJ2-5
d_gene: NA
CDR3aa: CAWDRGLRTQYF
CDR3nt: TGTGCCTGGGATCGGGGTTTGAGGACCCAGTACTTC

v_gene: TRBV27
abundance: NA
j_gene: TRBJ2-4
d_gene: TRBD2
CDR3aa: CASSSAATSGENIQYF
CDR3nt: TGTGCCAGCAGTTCCGCCGCGACTAGCGGAGAAAACATTCAGTACTTC

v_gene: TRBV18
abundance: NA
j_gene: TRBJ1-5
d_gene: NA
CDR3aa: CASSPSRGGNQPQHF
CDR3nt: TGTGCCAGCTCACCCTCTCGGGGGGGCAATCAGCCCCAGCATTTT

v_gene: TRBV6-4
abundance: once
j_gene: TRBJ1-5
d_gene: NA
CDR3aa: CASSPASNQPQHF
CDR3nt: TGTGCCAGCAGTCCAGCTAGCAATCAGCCCCAGCATTTT

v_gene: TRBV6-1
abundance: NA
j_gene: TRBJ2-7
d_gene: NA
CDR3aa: CASSEYISYEQYF
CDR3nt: TGTGCCAGCAGTGAGTACATCTCCTACGAGCAGTACTTC

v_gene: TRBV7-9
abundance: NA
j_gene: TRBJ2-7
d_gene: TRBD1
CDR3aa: CASSSTDRGTHEQYF
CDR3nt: TGTGCCAGCAGCTCAACGGACAGGGGGACCCACGAGCAGTACTTC

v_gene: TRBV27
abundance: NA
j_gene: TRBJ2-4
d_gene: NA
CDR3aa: CASSPAVQFGAKNIQYF
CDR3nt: TGTGCCAGCAGTCCCGCCGTGCAATTCGGGGCCAAAAACATTCAGTACTTC

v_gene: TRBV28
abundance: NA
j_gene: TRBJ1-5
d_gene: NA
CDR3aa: CASRLQANQPQHF
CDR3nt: TGTGCCAGCAGATTACAGGCAAATCAGCCCCAGCATTTT